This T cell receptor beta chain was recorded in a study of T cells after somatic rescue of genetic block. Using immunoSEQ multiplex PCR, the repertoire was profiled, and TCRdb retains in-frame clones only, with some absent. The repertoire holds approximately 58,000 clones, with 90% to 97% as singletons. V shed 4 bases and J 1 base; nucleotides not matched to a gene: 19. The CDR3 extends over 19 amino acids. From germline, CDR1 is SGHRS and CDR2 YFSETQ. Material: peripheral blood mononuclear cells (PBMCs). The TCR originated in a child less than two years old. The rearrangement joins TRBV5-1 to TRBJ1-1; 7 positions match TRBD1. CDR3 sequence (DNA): TGCGCCAGCAGCCCCTTCGTTTACAGGGGAGGATTTAGGAACACTGAAGCTTTCTTT. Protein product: CASSPFVYRGGFRNTEAFF. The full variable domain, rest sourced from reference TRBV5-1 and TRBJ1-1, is KAGVTQTPRYLIKTRGQQVTLSCSPISGHRSVSWYQQTPGQGLQFLFEYFSETQRNKGNFPGRFSGRQFSNSRSEMNVSTLELGDSALYLCASSPFVYRGGFRNTEAFFGQGTRLTVV.